Below are 20 T cell receptor beta chains sequenced from a single sample in a study. TCRdb called the 5' RACE reads again in MiXCR, with one record for every CDR3 protein. The profile shows nearly 55,000 distinct CDR3 sequences, around 24% of them singletons. Sequenced material: tumor-infiltrating naive CD4+ T cells sorted from the breast tumor. The subset is: naive CD4+ T cells, CD4+CD45RA+CD25-. The source of these receptors is a female donor with breast cancer.

The chain has TRBV5-6 and TRBJ2-5; D is uncertain. Germline V lookup: CDR1 SGHDT, CDR2 YYEEEE. This CDR3 contains 14 residues. With 1 base removed from V and 5 bases from J, the gap between germline ends came to 12 bases. The CDR3 loop reads CASSLWFPAETQYF. In DNA form, the CDR3 reads TGTGCCAGCAGCTTGTGGTTCCCCGCGGAGACCCAGTACTTC.

This clonotype turned up a few times. The chain employs TRBV7-3 and TRBJ2-6; the D is unclear. CDR3 length: 14 amino acids. Trimming stripped 4 bases from V and 3 bases from J, with 7 bases between. The germline gives CDR1 SGHTA, CDR2 FQGTGA. This CDR3 is CASSSSFGANVLTF. The CDR3, as DNA: TGTGCCAGCAGCTCTTCCTTTGGGGCCAACGTCCTGACTTTC.

Only a few counts were recorded for this clonotype. The chain employs TRBV20-1 and TRBJ2-2; a weak D match, TRBD2 (6 bases). The CDR3 is 13 residues long. Germline loops: CDR1 DFQATT, CDR2 SNEGSKA (reference sequence). CDR3: CGVRRDYTGELFF. The DNA of the CDR3 is TGCGGTGTTAGGAGGGATTACACCGGGGAGCTGTTTTTT.

This clonotype came up a few times. This chain joins TRBV29-1 and TRBJ2-7; 9 nucleotides agree with TRBD2. Trimming removed 5 bases from V and 9 bases from J; junction bases left unmatched: 11. This CDR3 is built from 13 residues. Germline CDR1 SQVTM, CDR2 ANQGSEA. The CDR3 bases are TGCAGCGTTCACTCTAGCGGGATCAGCGGGCAGTACTTC. Protein product: CSVHSSGISGQYF.

This clonotype was counted ten times or more. The rearrangement joins TRBV7-9 to TRBJ2-7, with D tentatively TRBD1 or TRBD2 (5 bases each). Trimming pared 5 bases from V and 5 bases from J, leaving 16 bases between. This CDR3 comprises 14 residues. The V gene's germline CDR1 is SEHNR and CDR2 FQNEAQ (reference sequence). CDR3 coding DNA: TGTGCCAGCAGCCCCTTCGGGACCGGGGACGAGCAGTACTTC. Protein sequence: CASSPFGTGDEQYF. The complete variable domain, with remaining parts taken from reference TRBV7-9 and TRBJ2-7, reads DTGVSQNPRHKITKRGQNVTFRCDPISEHNRLYWYRQTLGQGPEFLTYFQNEAQLEKSRLLSDRFSAERPKGSFSTLEIQRTEQGDSAMYLCASSPFGTGDEQYFGPGTRLTVT.

The V gene is TRBV6-5, the J gene TRBJ1-6; D might be TRBD1 (6 bases). The V end lost 5 bases, the J end lost 9 bases, and 14 bases lay between the germline ends. The V gene's germline CDR1 is MNHEY and CDR2 SVGAGI. The CDR3 loop spans 14 amino acids. CDR3 amino acids: CASSDRQDSSPLHF. CDR3 nucleotide sequence: TGTGCCAGCAGTGACAGACAGGATAGTTCACCCCTCCACTTT.

In its sample, this clonotype was seen a few times. The genes are TRBV7-2 and TRBJ2-7; 7 nucleotides line up with TRBD1. The ends lost 4 bases at V and 1 base at J; junction bases unmatched: 7. The CDR3 is 15 amino acids. Germline CDR1 SGHTA, CDR2 FQGNSA. CDR3 sequence (DNA): TGTGCCAGCAGCTGGGACAGCCAAAAGTCCTACGAGCAGTACTTC. Residues: CASSWDSQKSYEQYF.

This clonotype was detected only a few times. V is TRBV6-1 and J is TRBJ2-2; weak D call: TRBD1 (5 bases). The CDR3 is 14 residues long. V shed 2 bases and J shed 2 bases, with 6 bases lying between them. CDR1 and CDR2 from the germline V gene are MNHNS and SASEGT. Written as DNA, the CDR3 is TGTGCCAGCAGTGAACAGGGTAACACCGGGGAGCTGTTTTTT. Amino acids: CASSEQGNTGELFF.

The chain is built from TRBV29-1 and TRBJ1-5; D is possibly TRBD1 (6 bases). The germline V gene encodes CDR1 SQVTM and CDR2 ANQGSEA. The V gene lost 4 bases and the J gene lost 0 bases, with 13 bases spanning the gap. The CDR3 length is 15 residues. The CDR3 coding sequence is TGCAGCGTTGTAGAAGGACAGTTTAGCAATCAGCCCCAGCATTTT. It codes for CSVVEGQFSNQPQHF.

The chain joins TRBV5-1 to TRBJ2-2, with a tentative D call TRBD1 (5 bases). Germline-derived CDR1 and CDR2 are SGHRS and YFSETQ. The CDR3 extends over 17 amino acids. Trimming pared 4 bases from V and 5 bases from J, leaving 21 bases between. This CDR3 reads CASSIPSPTTETGELFF. The DNA of the CDR3 is TGCGCCAGCAGCATACCAAGCCCTACGACAGAGACCGGGGAGCTGTTTTTT. The full variable domain, its missing parts supplied by reference TRBV5-1 and TRBJ2-2, is KAGVTQTPRYLIKTRGQQVTLSCSPISGHRSVSWYQQTPGQGLQFLFEYFSETQRNKGNFPGRFSGRQFSNSRSEMNVSTLELGDSALYLCASSIPSPTTETGELFFGEGSRLTVL.

This clonotype has a count of ten or more. V and J are TRBV5-5 and TRBJ1-5, with a tentative D call TRBD1 (5 bases). Trimming cost V 1 base and J 4 bases, with 15 bases left between them. This CDR3 has 16 amino acids. CDR1 and CDR2 (germline): SGHKS, YYEKEE (reference sequence). CDR3 bases: TGTGCCAGCAGCTTGTTTGAAGGGGCGAGAAATCAGCCCCAGCATTTT. Translating gives CASSLFEGARNQPQHF. Variable domain in full (rest from reference TRBV5-5 and TRBJ1-5): DAGVTQSPTHLIKTRGQQVTLRCSPISGHKSVSWYQQVLGQGPQFIFQYYEKEERGRGNFPDRFSARQFPNYSSELNVNALLLGDSALYLCASSLFEGARNQPQHFGDGTRLSIL.

V and J are TRBV18 and TRBJ1-4; D is possibly TRBD1 (5 bases). CDR1 and CDR2 from the germline V gene are KGHSH and LQKENI. The V and J ends lost 5 bases and 5 bases respectively, with 9 bases between them. The CDR3 consists of 13 residues. The chain's CDR3 is CASSSQENEKLFF. The CDR3, as DNA: TGTGCCAGCTCATCACAGGAGAATGAAAAACTGTTTTTT.

With regard to this clonotype: A much larger clone differs by one base, so this may be a read error. This chain joins TRBV12-3 or TRBV12-4 and TRBJ2-4; a weak D match, TRBD2 (5 bases). CDR3 size: 15 residues. CDR3 sequence reads: CASSSGLGVKSIQYF. In nucleotides, the CDR3 is TGTGCCAGCAGTTCGGGCCTGGGAGTCAAAAGCATTCAGTACTTC.

This clonotype turned up a few times. The chain couples TRBV7-3 to TRBJ2-6; D is unclear. Germline values: CDR1 SGHTA, CDR2 FQGTGA. The length of the CDR3 is 15 residues. Trimming took 4 bases from V and 0 from J, leaving 7 bases between them. CDR3 DNA sequence: TGTGCCAGCAGCTCGACAAGCTCTGGGGCCAACGTCCTGACTTTC. Encoded protein: CASSSTSSGANVLTF.

This clonotype turned up a few times. V is TRBV12-3 or TRBV12-4 and J is TRBJ2-1; possibly TRBD2 for D (5 bases). The CDR3 is 15 amino acids. Trimming removed 3 bases at V and 0 bases at J, with 9 bases between. CDR3 sequence (DNA): TGTGCCAGCAGTTTTCGAACTAGCTCCTACAATGAGCAGTTCTTC. Residues: CASSFRTSSYNEQFF.

The rearrangement links TRBV19 to TRBJ2-7; TRBD2 agrees at 10 bases. The ends lost 10 bases at V and 2 bases at J; junction bases unmatched: 5. Germline CDR1 and CDR2: LNHDA and SQIVND (reference sequence). The CDR3 covers 13 residues. DNA for the CDR3: TGTGCCACGGGACTAGCGAACACCTACGAGCAGTACTTC. This codes for CATGLANTYEQYF.

This clonotype came up many times. J is TRBJ2-2 and V is TRBV4-2, with 13 bases identical to TRBD2. Germline CDR1 and CDR2: LGHNA and YNFKEQ. This CDR3 is built from 17 residues. The trim removed 4 bases at V and 2 bases at J, leaving 4 bases unmatched. The CDR3 spells CASSPGGLAGNTGELFF. CDR3 coding DNA: TGTGCCAGCAGCCCAGGGGGACTAGCGGGAAACACCGGGGAGCTGTTTTTT.

V is TRBV28 and J is TRBJ2-4; possible D gene TRBD2, 5 bases. V gave up 8 bases and J gave up 3 bases, with 11 bases separating them. Looked up from germline, CDR1 is MDHEN and CDR2 is SYDVKM. CDR3 length equals 13 residues. The CDR3 DNA is TGTGCCAGCCACGAGGGAAACAAAAACATTCAGTACTTC. This sequence encodes CASHEGNKNIQYF. Combining the CDR3 with reference TRBV28 and TRBJ2-4 gives the whole variable domain DVKVTQSSRYLVKRTGEKVFLECVQDMDHENMFWYRQDPGLGLRLIYFSYDVKMKEKGDIPEGYSVSREKKERFSLILESASTNQTSMYLCASHEGNKNIQYFGAGTRLSVL.

J is TRBJ2-6 and V is TRBV20-1; D unclear. The V end was cut by 6 bases, the J end by 0 bases, with 9 bases between. In germline, CDR1 is DFQATT, CDR2 SNEGSKA (reference sequence). This CDR3 region has 14 residues. The CDR3 reads CSAIPGSGANVLTF. CDR3 nucleotide sequence: TGCAGTGCCATTCCGGGCTCTGGGGCCAACGTCCTGACTTTC.

Only a few counts were recorded for this clonotype. The CDR3 DNA reads as TGCGCCAGCAGTGAGTCCAGAGCCACTGAAGCTTTCTTT. This translates into CASSESRATEAFF. V usage is TRBV10-1 and J usage is TRBJ1-1; D gene unclear. V was pared by 0 bases and J by 4 bases, with 6 bases between. Germline loops: CDR1 WNHNN, CDR2 SYGVQD (reference sequence). This CDR3 contains 13 residues.